This TCR beta chain emerged from a study of shared clonotypes between healthy human individuals. The study's findings and limits: Investigators expected sequencing depth to affect clonotype sharing among donors. Donors were few, which limited the genetic and exposure-history diversity represented. Compared with clonotypes that all four donors shared, non-shared clonotypes had lower generation probabilities.

A word on this clone: Antigen: not known.

Assay used: immunoSEQ multiplex PCR; TCRdb lists only in-frame clones, some missing. The sample has more than 2 million clones; 90% to 95% are singletons. V was clipped by 0 bases and J by 1 base, with 10 bases between them. Germline V gene lookup returns CDR1 SGHRS and CDR2 YFSETQ. The CDR3 has 15 amino acids. This receptor was obtained from a man aged 18 to 29 in good health. Sequencing was done on a sample of naive CD4+ T cells sorted from blood. Described subset: CD45RA+ positively selected. The V and J genes are TRBV5-1 and TRBJ1-1; D uncertain. CDR3 nucleotides: TGCGCCAGCAGCTTGGGTGGGATCGCGAACACTGAAGCTTTCTTT. It translates to CASSLGGIANTEAFF.